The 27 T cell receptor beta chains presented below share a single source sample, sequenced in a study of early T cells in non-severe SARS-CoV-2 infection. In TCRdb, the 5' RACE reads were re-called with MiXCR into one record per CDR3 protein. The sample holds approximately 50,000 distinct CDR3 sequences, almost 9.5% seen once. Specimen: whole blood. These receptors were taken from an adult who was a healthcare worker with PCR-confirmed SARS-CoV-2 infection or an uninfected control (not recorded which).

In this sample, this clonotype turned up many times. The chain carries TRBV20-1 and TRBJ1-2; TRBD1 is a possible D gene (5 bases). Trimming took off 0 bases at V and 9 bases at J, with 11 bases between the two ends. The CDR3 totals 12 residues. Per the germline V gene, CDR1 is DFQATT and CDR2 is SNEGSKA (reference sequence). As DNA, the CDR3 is TGCAGTGCTAGAGATCAGGCAGGGAGCTACACCTTC. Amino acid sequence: CSARDQAGSYTF.

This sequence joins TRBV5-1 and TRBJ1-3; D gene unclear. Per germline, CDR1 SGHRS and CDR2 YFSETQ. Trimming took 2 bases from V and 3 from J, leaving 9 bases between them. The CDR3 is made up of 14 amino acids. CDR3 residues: CASSFDSGGNTIYF. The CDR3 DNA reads TGCGCCAGCAGCTTCGACTCTGGTGGAAACACCATATATTTT.

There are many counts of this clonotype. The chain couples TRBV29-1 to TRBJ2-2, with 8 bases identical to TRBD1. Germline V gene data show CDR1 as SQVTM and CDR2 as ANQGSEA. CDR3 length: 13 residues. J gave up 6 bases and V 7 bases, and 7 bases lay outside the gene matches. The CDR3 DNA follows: TGCAGCGCTCTACAGGGGGGAGCCGGGGAGCTGTTTTTT. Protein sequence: CSALQGGAGELFF.

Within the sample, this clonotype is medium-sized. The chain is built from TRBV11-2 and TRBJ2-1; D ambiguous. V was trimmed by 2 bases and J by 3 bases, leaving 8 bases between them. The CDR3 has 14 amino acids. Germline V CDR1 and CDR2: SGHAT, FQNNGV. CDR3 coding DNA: TGTGCCAGCAGCTTACTTCGAGACTACAATGAGCAGTTCTTC. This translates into CASSLLRDYNEQFF.

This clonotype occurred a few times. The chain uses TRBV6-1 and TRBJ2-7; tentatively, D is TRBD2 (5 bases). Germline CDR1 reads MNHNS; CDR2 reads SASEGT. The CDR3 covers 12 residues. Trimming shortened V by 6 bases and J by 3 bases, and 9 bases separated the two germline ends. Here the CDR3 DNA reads TGTGCCAGCAGGAGGACTGTCTACGAGCAGTACTTC. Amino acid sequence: CASRRTVYEQYF.

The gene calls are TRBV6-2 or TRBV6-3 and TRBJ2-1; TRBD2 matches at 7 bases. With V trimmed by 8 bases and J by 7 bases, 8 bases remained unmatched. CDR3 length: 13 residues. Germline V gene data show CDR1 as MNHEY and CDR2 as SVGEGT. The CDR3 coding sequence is TGTGCCAGCTGGGCGGGAGTGGGGAATGAGCAGTTCTTC. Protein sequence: CASWAGVGNEQFF.

The CDR3 nucleotides are TGTGCCAGCAGCTTTGGACTAGCGGGAGCCAAAAACATTCAGTACTTC. Translated, it gives CASSFGLAGAKNIQYF. The chain carries TRBV28 and TRBJ2-4; TRBD2 aligns across 11 bases. Germline values: CDR1 MDHEN, CDR2 SYDVKM. The CDR3 contains 16 residues. With V trimmed by 6 bases and J by 0 bases, 4 bases remained unmatched.

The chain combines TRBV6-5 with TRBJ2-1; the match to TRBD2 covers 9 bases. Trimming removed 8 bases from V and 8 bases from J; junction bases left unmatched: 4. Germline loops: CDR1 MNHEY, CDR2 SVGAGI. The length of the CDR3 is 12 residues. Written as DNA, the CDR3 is TGTGCCAGCGCGACTAGCGGCCATGAGCAGTTCTTC. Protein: CASATSGHEQFF.

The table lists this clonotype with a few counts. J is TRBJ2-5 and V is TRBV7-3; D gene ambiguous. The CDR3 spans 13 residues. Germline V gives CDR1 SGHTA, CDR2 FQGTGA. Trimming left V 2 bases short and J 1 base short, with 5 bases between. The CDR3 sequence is CASSLSVQETQYF. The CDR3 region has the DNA TGTGCCAGCAGCTTATCGGTCCAAGAGACCCAGTACTTC.

CDR3 protein: CASSLGSGRNEQYF. The CDR3 bases are TGCGCCAGCAGCTTGGGGTCAGGGCGCAACGAGCAGTACTTC. The rearrangement joins TRBV5-1 to TRBJ2-7, with D possibly TRBD1 on 5 matching bases. The CDR3 contains 14 residues. Trimming took 0 bases from V and 5 from J, leaving 12 bases between them. The germline V gene has CDR1 SGHRS and CDR2 YFSETQ. The complete variable domain, with remaining parts taken from reference TRBV5-1 and TRBJ2-7, reads KAGVTQTPRYLIKTRGQQVTLSCSPISGHRSVSWYQQTPGQGLQFLFEYFSETQRNKGNFPGRFSGRQFSNSRSEMNVSTLELGDSALYLCASSLGSGRNEQYFGPGTRLTVT.

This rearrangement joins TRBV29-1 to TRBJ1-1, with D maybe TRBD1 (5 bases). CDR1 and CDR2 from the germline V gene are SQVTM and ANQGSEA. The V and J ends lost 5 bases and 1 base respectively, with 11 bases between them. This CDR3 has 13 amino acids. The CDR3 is CSVLDRKNTEAFF. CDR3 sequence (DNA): TGCAGCGTTCTAGACAGAAAGAACACTGAAGCTTTCTTT.

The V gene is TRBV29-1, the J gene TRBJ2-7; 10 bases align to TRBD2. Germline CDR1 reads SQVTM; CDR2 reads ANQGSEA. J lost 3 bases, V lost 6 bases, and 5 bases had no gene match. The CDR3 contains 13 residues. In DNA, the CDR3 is TGCAGCGTCCAACTAGCGGGACTCTACGAGCAGTACTTC. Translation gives CSVQLAGLYEQYF.

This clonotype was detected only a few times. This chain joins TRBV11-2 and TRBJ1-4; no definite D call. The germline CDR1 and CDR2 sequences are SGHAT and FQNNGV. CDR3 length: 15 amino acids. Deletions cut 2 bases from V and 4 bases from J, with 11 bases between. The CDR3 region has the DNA TGTGCCAGCAGCTTAATGACGGCGGGTAATGAAAAACTGTTTTTT. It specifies CASSLMTAGNEKLFF.

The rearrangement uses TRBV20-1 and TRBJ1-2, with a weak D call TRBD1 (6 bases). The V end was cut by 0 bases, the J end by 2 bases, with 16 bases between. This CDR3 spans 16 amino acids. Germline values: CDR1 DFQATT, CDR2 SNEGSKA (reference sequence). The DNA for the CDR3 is TGCAGTGCTAGAGATATGGGACAAGGCCTAAACTATGGCTACACCTTC. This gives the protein CSARDMGQGLNYGYTF.

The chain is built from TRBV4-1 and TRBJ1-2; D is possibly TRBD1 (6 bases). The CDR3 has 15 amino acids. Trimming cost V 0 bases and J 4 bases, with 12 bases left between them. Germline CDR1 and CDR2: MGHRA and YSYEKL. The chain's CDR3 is CASSQDGGGSYGYTF. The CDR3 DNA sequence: TGCGCCAGCAGCCAAGATGGGGGCGGCAGCTATGGCTACACCTTC.

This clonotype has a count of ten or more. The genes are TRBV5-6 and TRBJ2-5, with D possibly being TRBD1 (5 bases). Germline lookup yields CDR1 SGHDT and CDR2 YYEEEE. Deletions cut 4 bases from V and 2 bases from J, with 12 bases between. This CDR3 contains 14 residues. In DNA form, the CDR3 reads TGTGCCAGCAGCGACAGTCAAGGACAAGAGACCCAGTACTTC. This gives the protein CASSDSQGQETQYF.

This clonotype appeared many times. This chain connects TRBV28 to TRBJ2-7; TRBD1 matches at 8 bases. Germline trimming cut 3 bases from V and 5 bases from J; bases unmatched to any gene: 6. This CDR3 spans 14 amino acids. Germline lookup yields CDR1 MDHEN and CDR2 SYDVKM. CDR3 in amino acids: CASSFPDRVNEQYF. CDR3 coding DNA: TGTGCCAGCAGTTTCCCGGACAGGGTCAACGAGCAGTACTTC.

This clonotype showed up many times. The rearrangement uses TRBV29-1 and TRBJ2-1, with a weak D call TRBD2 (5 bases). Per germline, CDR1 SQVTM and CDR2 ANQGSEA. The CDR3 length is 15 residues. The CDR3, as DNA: TGCAGTATCGAGGGCGGAAAAGTCTCCTACAATGAGCAGTTCTTC. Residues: CSIEGGKVSYNEQFF.

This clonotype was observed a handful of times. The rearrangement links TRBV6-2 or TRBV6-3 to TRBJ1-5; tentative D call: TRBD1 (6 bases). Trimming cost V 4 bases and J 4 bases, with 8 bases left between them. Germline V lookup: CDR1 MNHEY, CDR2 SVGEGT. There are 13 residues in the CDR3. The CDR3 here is CASSSDRNQPQHF. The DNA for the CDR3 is TGTGCCAGCAGTTCCGACAGGAATCAGCCCCAGCATTTT.

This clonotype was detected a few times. The CDR3 protein is CASSYSRVAAQYF. The CDR3 bases are TGTGCCAGCAGTTATTCTCGTGTGGCGGCGCAGTATTTT. The V call is TRBV27, the J call TRBJ2-3, with D unclear. This CDR3 has 13 amino acids. V was clipped by 4 bases and J by 10 bases, with 15 bases between them. Germline CDR1 MNHEY, CDR2 SMNVEV (reference sequence).

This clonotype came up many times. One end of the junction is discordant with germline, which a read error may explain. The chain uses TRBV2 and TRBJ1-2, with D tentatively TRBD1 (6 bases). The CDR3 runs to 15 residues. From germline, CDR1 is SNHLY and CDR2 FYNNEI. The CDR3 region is CASSEARGAATSEVF. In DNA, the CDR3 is TGTGCCAGCAGTGAAGCGCGGGGGGCCGCAACCTCAGAGGTCTTC.

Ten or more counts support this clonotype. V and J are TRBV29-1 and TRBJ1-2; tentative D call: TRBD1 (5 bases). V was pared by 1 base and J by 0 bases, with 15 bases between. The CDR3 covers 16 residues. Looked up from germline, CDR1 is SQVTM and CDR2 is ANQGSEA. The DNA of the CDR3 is TGCAGCGTTGAAGGGGATCAGGGCTTAGCTAACTATGGCTACACCTTC. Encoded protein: CSVEGDQGLANYGYTF.

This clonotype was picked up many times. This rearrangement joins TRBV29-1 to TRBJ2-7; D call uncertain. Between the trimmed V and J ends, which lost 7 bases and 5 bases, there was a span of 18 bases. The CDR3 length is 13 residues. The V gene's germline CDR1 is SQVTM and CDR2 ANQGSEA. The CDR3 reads CSAAGRWSDEQYF. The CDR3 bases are TGCAGCGCTGCCGGGCGGTGGAGTGACGAGCAGTACTTC.

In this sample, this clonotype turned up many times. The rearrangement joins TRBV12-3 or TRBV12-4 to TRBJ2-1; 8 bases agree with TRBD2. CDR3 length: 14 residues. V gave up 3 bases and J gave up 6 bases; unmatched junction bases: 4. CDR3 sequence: CASSFGRASNEQFF. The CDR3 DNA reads TGTGCCAGCAGTTTCGGGAGGGCGTCCAATGAGCAGTTCTTC.

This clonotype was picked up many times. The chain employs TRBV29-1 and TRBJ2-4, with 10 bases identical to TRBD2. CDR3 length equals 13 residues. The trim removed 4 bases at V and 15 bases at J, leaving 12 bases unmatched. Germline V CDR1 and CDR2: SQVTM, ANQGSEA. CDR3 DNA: TGCAGCGTTGTAACCCCAGCGGGAGGGCCCAGGTACTTC. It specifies CSVVTPAGGPRYF.

CDR3 bases: TGTGCCAGCAGCCAACTAGCGCGGGAGCAGTACTTC. As protein: CASSQLAREQYF. This chain links TRBV6-2 or TRBV6-3 with TRBJ2-7; 7 nucleotides match TRBD2. Germline trimming cut 6 bases from V and 7 bases from J; bases unmatched to any gene: 6. Germline assignment: CDR1 MNHEY and CDR2 SVGEGT. This CDR3 is 12 amino acids long.

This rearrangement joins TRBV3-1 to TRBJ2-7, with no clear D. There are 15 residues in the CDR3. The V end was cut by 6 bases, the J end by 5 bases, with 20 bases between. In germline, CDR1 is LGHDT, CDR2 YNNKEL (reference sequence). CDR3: CASSHYRKGVHEQYF. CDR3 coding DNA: TGTGCCAGCAGTCACTACCGTAAGGGCGTACACGAGCAGTACTTC.